Below, one TCR beta chain is given with its context. The DNA input per sorted-subset replicate PCR was about 190 ng, corresponding to some 30,000 T cell genomes. Repertoires were generated with immunoSEQ multiplex PCR, while TCRdb's copy carries only in-frame clones and drops some. The table includes 2 million to 2.5 million clones, 85% to 95% detected once. The data were taken from a study of shared clonotypes between healthy human individuals. V was cut by 7 bases and J by 3 bases, with 19 bases left in between. The CDR3 is 15 amino acids. Germline V gene lookup returns CDR1 MDHEN and CDR2 SYDVKM. This rearrangement joins TRBV28 to TRBJ2-7; D may match TRBD1 or TRBD2 (6 bases each). The sample comprised naive CD4+ T cells sorted from blood. Subset meaning: CD45RA+ positively selected. The receptor comes from a man younger than 35 in good health. CDR3 protein: CASTDEGGLLYEQYF. The CDR3, as DNA: TGTGCCAGCACCGACGAAGGGGGGCTCCTCTACGAGCAGTACTTC.